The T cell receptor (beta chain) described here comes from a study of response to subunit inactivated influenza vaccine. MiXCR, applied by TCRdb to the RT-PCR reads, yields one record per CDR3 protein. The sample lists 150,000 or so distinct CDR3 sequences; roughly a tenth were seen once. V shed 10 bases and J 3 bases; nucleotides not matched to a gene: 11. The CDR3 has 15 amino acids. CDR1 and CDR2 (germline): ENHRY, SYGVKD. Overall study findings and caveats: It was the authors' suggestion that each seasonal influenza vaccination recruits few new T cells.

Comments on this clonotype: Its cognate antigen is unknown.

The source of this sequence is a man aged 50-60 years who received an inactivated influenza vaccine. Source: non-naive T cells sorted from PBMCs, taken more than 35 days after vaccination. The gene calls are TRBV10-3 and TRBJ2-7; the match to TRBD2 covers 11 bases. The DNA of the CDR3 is TGTGCCACCCGGCCCGGGACTAGCGGTAACTACGAGCAGTACTTC. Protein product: CATRPGTSGNYEQYF.